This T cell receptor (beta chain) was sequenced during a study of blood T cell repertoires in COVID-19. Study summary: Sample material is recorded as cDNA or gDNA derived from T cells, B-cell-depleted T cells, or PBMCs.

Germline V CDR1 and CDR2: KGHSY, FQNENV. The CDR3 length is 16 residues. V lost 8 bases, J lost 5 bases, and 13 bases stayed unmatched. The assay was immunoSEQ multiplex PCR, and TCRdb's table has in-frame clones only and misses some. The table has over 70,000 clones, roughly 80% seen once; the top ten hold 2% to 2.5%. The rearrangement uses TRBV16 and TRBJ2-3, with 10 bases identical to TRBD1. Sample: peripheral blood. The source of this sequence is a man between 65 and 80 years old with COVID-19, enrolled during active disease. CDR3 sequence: CASRPRDRGFGDTQYF. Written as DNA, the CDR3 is TGTGCCAGCCGACCTAGGGACAGGGGATTTGGAGATACGCAGTATTTT.